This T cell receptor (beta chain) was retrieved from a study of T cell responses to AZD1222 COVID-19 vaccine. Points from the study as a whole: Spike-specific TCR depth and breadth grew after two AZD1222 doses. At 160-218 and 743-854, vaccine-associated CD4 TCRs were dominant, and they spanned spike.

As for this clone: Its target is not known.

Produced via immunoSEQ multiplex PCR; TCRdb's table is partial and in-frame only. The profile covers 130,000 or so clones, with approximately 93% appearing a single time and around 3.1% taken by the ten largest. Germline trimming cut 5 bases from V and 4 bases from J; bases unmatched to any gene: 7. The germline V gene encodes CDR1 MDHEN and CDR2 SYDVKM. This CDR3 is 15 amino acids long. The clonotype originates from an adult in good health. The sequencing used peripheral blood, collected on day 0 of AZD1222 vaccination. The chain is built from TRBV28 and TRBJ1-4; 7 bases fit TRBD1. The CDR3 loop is CASSTRQGLNEKLFF. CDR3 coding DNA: TGTGCCAGCAGTACGCGACAGGGCCTTAATGAAAAACTGTTTTTT.